This TCR beta chain was identified during a study of cytomegalovirus exposure and HLA in healthy donors. Germline values: CDR1 SNHLY, CDR2 FYNNEI. The CDR3 runs 13 residues. The V segment lost 6 bases and the J segment 8 bases; nucleotides outside the gene matches: 7. In regard to this clone: Its target is unknown.

This PCR relied on a set of 60 Vbeta primers and 13 Jbeta primers. Clones were sequenced by immunoSEQ multiplex PCR, and TCRdb holds only the in-frame ones, with some missing. The table has 55,000 to 80,000 clones, around 67% seen once. Notes on the study in general: Presence/absence analyses assumed roughly uniform sequencing depth across donors. An ancestry cluster, one associated with Asian ancestry, reportedly showed fewer N-insertions than the roughly 610-donor mean in a later analysis.

The V and J genes are TRBV2 and TRBJ1-2, with 9 positions matching TRBD1. The clonotype originates from a woman aged 30 to 39 in good health and CMV-seronegative. Material for sequencing was PBMCs. CDR3 nucleotide sequence: TGTGCCAGCAGCCAGGACAGGGGCTTGGGCTACACCTTC. Protein sequence: CASSQDRGLGYTF.